The clone carrying this T cell receptor beta chain was seen at least ten times. Its antigen remains unidentified. The germline V gene encodes CDR1 LGHNT and CDR2 FRNRAP. CDR3 length equals 14 residues. V gave up 4 bases and J gave up 6 bases; unmatched junction bases: 5. The time point was: persistent/refractory GD, antithyroid drugs over 5 years with positive TRAb. The TCR library used RNA extracted from PBMCs. This record belongs to a study of regulatory T cells in long-lasting Graves disease. General study points: Because few samples were included, accuracy may have been lower.

Sequencing libraries for TCR beta were prepared with iRepertoire HTBI primers and Arm-PCR of CDR3 regions. TCRdb reanalysed the multiplex PCR reads using MiXCR and keeps one entry per CDR3 protein. The sample carries 350,000 to 450,000 distinct CDR3 sequences, roughly 23% recorded once. The V gene is TRBV12-5, the J gene TRBJ2-2; 7 nucleotides agree with TRBD2. The sequence derives from a female donor with Graves disease. This sample comprised peripheral blood mononuclear cells (PBMCs), obtained when the disease was refractory, from a patient treated with antithyroid drugs. CDR3 nucleotides: TGTGCTAGTGGTTCTGGACTAGAGGCCGGGGAGCTGTTTTTT. The encoded protein is CASGSGLEAGELFF.